The entry below gives a single T cell receptor beta chain sequence along with its context. The antigen it recognizes is unknown. No clone much larger than this one lies a single base away; base qualities are absent. These data belong to a study of shared clonotypes between healthy human individuals (dated by TCRdb to 2018 to 2020). Looking at the study overall: Three men and a couple of women, aged 18 to 49 years, made up the cohort. Per donor, three plates each were used for CD4 naive and CD4 memory, two for CD8 naive, and one for CD8 memory. To estimate repertoire size and how much clonotypes are shared between individuals, the study performed deep sequencing of blood TCR repertoires from roughly five healthy adults. Libraries were prepared and TCR repertoires were sequenced by different laboratories using diverse techniques, in order to increase sequencing depth and limit assay-specific biases. Each donor's leukapheresis produced roughly between about 0.9 and 9.5 billion PBMCs. Paper-wide results and their limitations: Incomplete sequencing was indicated by rarefaction of sorted-subset datasets, despite the large sequencing depth. Only blood was sampled, and tissue TCR repertoires likely differ from those in blood. Because the study included a small number of donors, the genetic and exposure-history diversity represented was limited. Pairwise subsampling led to the expectation that sequencing depth would affect the degree of clonotype sharing among donors. Across a handful of donors, about 4.5% of naive CD4, around 3.5% of naive CD8, under 2.5% of memory CD4, and approximately 0.4% of memory CD8 clonotypes were shared. Compared with non-shared clonotypes, the clonotypes found in all four sorted-subset donors had higher generation probabilities. Naive subsets generally had larger estimated clonotype richness than memory subsets.

Using the deep immunoSEQ assay, TCR CDR3 regions were amplified from genomic DNA by multiplex PCR. For each cell subset, the extracted genomic DNA was distributed evenly across all wells of several immunoSEQ 96-well plates, and each plate served as one replicate. Each replicate PCR for sorted subsets received roughly 0.2 ug genomic DNA, equal to about 30,000 T cell genomes. Purified libraries were measured with a Qubit 3.0 fluorometer, size-checked on a Bioanalyzer 2100, and measured again with the KAPA Library Quantification kit. A separate single-read 150-cycle Illumina NextSeq 550 flow cell was used to sequence each immunoSEQ 96-well plate. Processing in the source paper ran as follows. The immunoSEQ output contained only junctional sequences without quality scores, so filtering could not match that applied to full-length reads. Sequences were annotated with PyIR, a Python wrapper for IgBLAST v1.9, and V/J genes and CDR3 were assigned using IMGT germline references. Reads were filtered out if the reads had weak V/J assignments (E-value above 1e-6), no CDR3, stop codons, out-of-frame junctions, or ambiguous translated residues. V3J clonotypes were defined as sequences sharing an identical inferred V gene, J gene, and CDR3 amino acid sequence. The percentage overlap between two repertoires was calculated by dividing the number of shared unique clonotypes by the size of the smaller repertoire. RTK rarefaction, the Chao1 estimator, and Recon v2.1 estimates of unobserved clonotypes were used to assess repertoire richness. For all TCRbeta clonotypes obtained by the gDNA method from a few donors, generation probabilities were computed with OLGA. This immuneACCESS table, as held by TCRdb, lists in-frame sequences with V and J called but not all clones. Of the missing ones, under half trace to an unresolved V gene in checked studies; the others have no known cause. D and trimming come from the DNA, and the V and J calls and clone size come from that table. The sample includes hundreds of thousands of clones, with approximately 96% observed a single time. The ten biggest clones cover about 0.11% of the sample.

Looking up the germline V gene yields CDR1 KGHSH and CDR2 LQKENI. V is cut by 5 bases and J by 4 bases, and the space between the germline ends is 15 bases. The CDR3 sequence holds 14 residues, the cysteine and phenylalanine included. Only the CDR3 part of the read is kept: 42 bases, read in frame from the first base. CD8 naive samples consisted of CD45RO-negative cells that were positively selected for CCR7, yielding a CD45RA+CCR7+ population without TemRA cells. Healthy HIV-negative adults with no recently reported acute infections or vaccinations were included as donors. Only Caucasian adults living in Nashville, Tennessee, USA were represented among the donors. After blood collection by leukapheresis, PBMCs were isolated using Ficoll-Histopaque density gradient centrifugation and then cryopreserved in the vapor phase of liquid nitrogen. Purity and quantity of every magnetically sorted T cell population were checked by analytical flow cytometry. Genomic DNA was isolated from each sorted fraction and quantified by UV absorbance on a Nanodrop 2000c.

Sample: naive CD8+ T cells sorted from blood. The cell subset or site label, read with the paper, signifies: CD45RA+CCR7+. The V gene is TRBV18 and the J gene is TRBJ2-7, with TRBD2 as a weak D call on 5 bases. The receptor comes from a woman in her 30s in good health. The CDR3 region reads CASSGSRGIYEQYF. The sequenced DNA: TGTGCCAGCTCAGGATCAAGAGGGATTTACGAGCAGTACTTC. The CDR3, completed at both ends by the reference TRBV18 and TRBJ2-7 genes, gives the full variable domain NAGVMQNPRHLVRRRGQEARLRCSPMKGHSHVYWYRQLPEEGLKFMVYLQKENIIDESGMPKERFSAEFPKEGPSILRIQQVVRGDSAAYFCASSGSRGIYEQYFGPGTRLTVT.